The rows below give T cell receptor beta chains drawn from one sample of a study of blood T cell repertoires in COVID-19. Generated by immunoSEQ multiplex PCR, the TCRdb table keeps only in-frame clones and is missing some. The sample holds more than 20,000 clones; about 90% are singletons and the top ten take about 16%. Sequenced material: peripheral blood. The receptor set was obtained from a man between 65 and 85 years old with acute or convalescent COVID-19. Each CDR3 is given with its conserved first and last residue. D genes are given only for firm matches. Clone size is shown for a subset of rows, as once, few, many or a class of expanded clone.

TRBJ1-1 TRBD1 once TRBV19 CASSMTGEGTEAFF TGTGCCAGTAGTATGACAGGGGAGGGCACTGAAGCTTTCTTT
TRBJ2-7 TRBD2 - TRBV29-1 CSVGYSGRHNEQYF TGCAGCGTTGGTTACAGCGGGAGACACAACGAGCAGTACTTC
TRBJ2-7 - - TRBV19 CASSIFPGAGYEQYF TGTGCCAGTAGTATATTCCCGGGAGCGGGCTACGAGCAGTACTTC
TRBJ1-5 TRBD1 - TRBV6-2/TRBV6-3 CASSRNGQGTGPQHF TGTGCCAGCAGCCGAAACGGACAGGGCACGGGGCCCCAGCATTTT
TRBJ2-1 TRBD2 - TRBV10-1 CASSEFFWTSGSKSSYNEQFF TGCGCCAGCAGTGAGTTTTTTTGGACTAGCGGGAGTAAGAGCTCCTACAATGAGCAGTTCTTC
TRBJ1-1 TRBD1 - TRBV29-1 CSAGGQLNTEAFF TGCAGCGCCGGGGGACAGCTGAACACTGAAGCTTTCTTT
TRBJ2-7 TRBD1 - TRBV11-2 CASSRQGADEQYF TGTGCCAGCAGCCGACAGGGGGCGGACGAGCAGTACTTC
TRBJ2-1 - - TRBV2 CASTPGSSYNEQFF TGTGCCAGCACCCCCGGGAGCTCCTACAATGAGCAGTTCTTC
TRBJ2-2 TRBD2 - TRBV3-1/TRBV3-2 CASSRLAGGNTGELFF TGTGCCAGCAGCCGACTAGCGGGAGGGAACACCGGGGAGCTGTTTTTT
TRBJ1-2 TRBD1 - TRBV5-4 CASSPAGTGDGYTF TGTGCCAGCAGCCCGGCCGGGACAGGGGATGGCTACACCTTC
TRBJ2-1 - - TRBV11-2 CASSLQDTAGHNEQFF TGTGCCAGCAGCTTACAAGACACGGCTGGGCACAATGAGCAGTTCTTC
TRBJ1-4 - - TRBV19 CASSIIGQGGEKLFF TGTGCCAGTAGTATAATAGGCCAGGGTGGCGAAAAACTGTTTTTT
TRBJ1-5 - few TRBV21-1 CASSNSYRVGNQPQHF TGTGCCAGCAGCAATTCATACAGGGTTGGTAATCAGCCCCAGCATTTT
TRBJ2-1 TRBD2 - TRBV9 CASSVVSSGIYNEQFF TGTGCCAGCAGCGTAGTTTCTAGCGGGATATACAATGAGCAGTTCTTC
TRBJ1-6 - - TRBV7-8 CASSLYRVESPLHF TGTGCCAGCAGCTTATACAGGGTTGAGTCACCCCTCCACTTT
TRBJ2-5 TRBD2 - TRBV5-6 CASSNWGGGETQYF TGTGCCAGCAGCAACTGGGGGGGAGGAGAGACCCAGTACTTC
TRBJ2-2 TRBD2 once TRBV7-2 CASSLVASGVTGELFF TGTGCCAGCAGCTTAGTGGCTAGCGGAGTCACCGGGGAGCTGTTTTTT
TRBJ1-1 - - TRBV7-3 CASSLQQGSDTEAFF TGTGCCAGCAGCTTACAGCAGGGGTCGGACACTGAAGCTTTCTTT
TRBJ2-7 - once TRBV2 CASTQGPGTEQYF TGTGCCAGCACCCAGGGCCCTGGAACCGAGCAGTACTTC
TRBJ2-5 TRBD1 - TRBV5-4 CASSLRTGETQYF TGTGCCAGCAGCTTACGGACAGGGGAGACCCAGTACTTC
TRBJ1-2 TRBD1 - TRBV7-2 CASSPQGAFLGYTF TGTGCCAGCAGCCCACAGGGGGCGTTCCTAGGCTACACCTTC
TRBJ1-1 TRBD1 - TRBV2 CASRLPGQTYTEAFF TGTGCCAGCAGACTACCGGGACAGACATACACTGAAGCTTTCTTT
TRBJ1-2 - - TRBV11-1 CASSAFTGTGYTF TGTGCCAGCAGCGCCTTTACAGGGACTGGCTACACCTTC
TRBJ1-1 TRBD1 - TRBV20-1 CREQGDTEAFF TGCAGGGAACAGGGGGACACTGAAGCTTTCTTT
TRBJ1-3 TRBD1 - TRBV25-1 CASSERGDRLGNTIYF TGTGCCAGCAGTGAAAGGGGGGACAGGTTGGGAAACACCATATATTTT
TRBJ1-6 TRBD1 - TRBV9 CASGDRGVYNSPLHF TGTGCCAGCGGAGACAGGGGGGTTTATAATTCACCCCTCCACTTT
TRBJ1-2 - - TRBV7-2 CASSLFGGKANYGYTF TGTGCCAGCAGCTTATTCGGGGGGAAAGCTAACTATGGCTACACCTTC
TRBJ2-3 - - TRBV10-3 CASRTGVSTDTQYF TGTGCCTCGCGGACGGGAGTATCCACAGATACGCAGTATTTT
TRBJ2-7 TRBD2 - TRBV28 CASSSLAGAAYEQYF TGTGCCAGCAGTTCGTTAGCGGGAGCAGCCTACGAGCAGTACTTC
TRBJ1-1 - - TRBV2 CASSVKQGDTEAFF TGTGCCAGCAGTGTTAAACAGGGCGACACTGAAGCTTTCTTT
TRBJ1-5 - - TRBV21-1 CASSFRQGFVVQPQHF TGTGCCAGCAGCTTCAGGCAGGGTTTCGTGGTTCAGCCCCAGCATTTT
TRBJ2-1 - - TRBV4-3 CASSRNHRDEQFF TGCGCCAGCAGCCGAAACCATAGAGATGAGCAGTTCTTC
TRBJ1-1 TRBD1 - TRBV7-2 CASSLEAGGFNTEAFF TGTGCCAGCAGCTTAGAGGCAGGGGGTTTCAACACTGAAGCTTTCTTT
TRBJ2-5 TRBD2 - TRBV5-6 CASSLLAGDGETQYF TGTGCCAGCAGCTTACTAGCGGGAGATGGAGAGACCCAGTACTTC
TRBJ2-5 - once TRBV2 CASRAPRQGGETQYF TGTGCCAGCAGGGCCCCCCGACAGGGAGGAGAGACCCAGTACTTC